These 15 T cell receptor beta chains were sequenced from one sample in a study of cytomegalovirus exposure and HLA in healthy donors. The PCR employed 60 Vbeta primers together with 13 Jbeta primers. Generated by immunoSEQ multiplex PCR, the TCRdb table keeps only in-frame clones and is missing some. Here the sample spans some 180,000 clones, 75% to 85% being singletons. Sample: PBMCs. The receptors come from a young man in good health and CMV-seronegative.

The chain links TRBV19 to TRBJ2-2, with 7 bases lining up with TRBD2. The CDR3 has 15 amino acids. The germline CDR1 and CDR2 sequences are LNHDA and SQIVND (reference sequence). V shed 6 bases and J 4 bases; nucleotides not matched to a gene: 8. CDR3 in DNA: TGTGCCAGTAGCGGAGGGAGGGTGGGCACCGGGGAGCTGTTTTTT. The encoded protein is CASSGGRVGTGELFF.

V gene TRBV11-1 combines with J gene TRBJ2-1; D not resolved. V lost 4 bases and J lost 4, with 11 bases in between. The CDR3 totals 14 residues. The germline V gene has CDR1 SGHAT and CDR2 FQDESV (reference sequence). DNA of the CDR3: TGTGCCAGCAGCTCCCCAGGCGCGTACAATGAGCAGTTCTTC. This gives the protein CASSSPGAYNEQFF.

This clone has only one observation. V gene TRBV27 combines with J gene TRBJ1-2; possibly TRBD1 for D (5 bases). Deletions cut 6 bases from V and 8 bases from J, with 16 bases between. Germline assignment: CDR1 MNHEY and CDR2 SMNVEV (reference sequence). This CDR3 contains 13 residues. CDR3 nucleotide sequence: TGTGCCAGCAGCTACGGGGGAGACTGGGGCTACACCTTC. This sequence encodes CASSYGGDWGYTF.

V is TRBV6-5 and J is TRBJ2-7, with D possibly being TRBD2 (6 bases). Germline CDR1 and CDR2: MNHEY and SVGAGI. The length of the CDR3 is 15 residues. Trimming left V 0 bases short and J 2 bases short, with 11 bases between. The CDR3 DNA is TGTGCCAGCAGTTACTCGGGACTCAGGGCCTACGAGCAGTACTTC. It is translated as CASSYSGLRAYEQYF.

The chain carries TRBV2 and TRBJ2-7; D is possibly TRBD1 (6 bases). The ends were cut back, 8 bases at V and 3 bases at J, with 14 bases in the middle. Germline V gives CDR1 SNHLY, CDR2 FYNNEI. The CDR3 is 13 amino acids. CDR3 region: CASFWGRHYEQYF. In DNA, the CDR3 is TGTGCCAGCTTTTGGGGGCGACACTACGAGCAGTACTTC.

The CDR3 region has the DNA TGTGCCAGCAGCTTCACCGGGACTAGCGGGGGCGGTGAGCAGTTCTTC. This codes for CASSFTGTSGGGEQFF. V usage is TRBV7-2 and J usage is TRBJ2-1; TRBD2 matches at 14 bases. CDR1 and CDR2 from the germline V gene are SGHTA and FQGNSA. This CDR3 spans 16 amino acids. V lost 3 bases to trimming and J lost 9 bases; unmatched junction nucleotides: 7.

The rearrangement uses TRBV7-6 and TRBJ2-1; maybe TRBD1 (5 bases). Germline values: CDR1 SGHVS, CDR2 FNYEAQ. Trimming removed 5 bases from V and 4 bases from J, with 9 bases in between. The CDR3 length is 13 residues. CDR3 loop: CASSPRQYNEQFF. In DNA, the CDR3 is TGTGCCAGCAGCCCCCGACAGTACAATGAGCAGTTCTTC.

The V and J genes are TRBV19 and TRBJ2-7; D is ambiguous. CDR3 length: 13 residues. The V end was cut by 6 bases, the J end by 3 bases, with 12 bases between. In germline, CDR1 is LNHDA, CDR2 SQIVND (reference sequence). The CDR3 nucleotides are TGTGCCAGTAGCCCGCGGAGTCTCTACGAGCAGTACTTC. Translation gives CASSPRSLYEQYF.

The chain carries TRBV6-5 and TRBJ1-2; 7 bases line up with TRBD1. Germline CDR1 MNHEY, CDR2 SVGAGI. V gave up 6 bases and J gave up 5 bases; unmatched junction bases: 6. The CDR3 runs to 13 residues. The DNA for the CDR3 is TGTGCCAGCAGCCCCGGGACAGAATATGGCTACACCTTC. Protein sequence: CASSPGTEYGYTF.

The rearrangement joins TRBV5-1 to TRBJ1-6; TRBD1 matches at 7 bases. The V gene end was trimmed by 2 bases and the J gene end by 9 bases; junction bases not matched to a gene: 5. Germline V gene lookup returns CDR1 SGHRS and CDR2 YFSETQ. This CDR3 is built from 14 residues. CDR3 residues: CASSLTGELSPLHF. The CDR3 DNA is TGCGCCAGCAGCTTAACAGGGGAACTTTCACCCCTCCACTTT.

This clone was detected a few times. The chain combines TRBV15 with TRBJ2-7; 9 bases align to TRBD1. J was trimmed by 3 bases and V by 3 bases; bases with no gene match: 3. The CDR3 extends over 14 amino acids. Germline values: CDR1 LNHNV, CDR2 YYDKDF (reference sequence). CDR3 DNA sequence: TGTGCCACCAGCAGGGACAGGGGAATCTACGAGCAGTACTTC. Translated: CATSRDRGIYEQYF.

The chain is built from TRBV5-1 and TRBJ1-2; D possibly corresponds to TRBD1 (6 bases). Looked up from germline, CDR1 is SGHRS and CDR2 is YFSETQ. Deletions cut 0 bases from V and 7 bases from J, with 10 bases between. The CDR3 sequence is 13 residues long. As DNA, the CDR3 is TGCGCCAGCAGCTTGGGCGGGGGCCGTGGCTACACCTTC. This translates into CASSLGGGRGYTF.

The V call is TRBV11-2, the J call TRBJ1-6; D call uncertain. Per germline, CDR1 SGHAT and CDR2 FQNNGV. The CDR3 consists of 13 residues. Trimming stripped 1 base from V and 14 bases from J, with 12 bases between. Here the CDR3 reads CASSLGTGSTLHF. DNA for the CDR3: TGTGCCAGCAGCTTAGGGACTGGCAGTACCCTCCACTTT.

The chain couples TRBV9 to TRBJ2-2; D is perhaps TRBD2 (7 bases). In germline, CDR1 is SGDLS, CDR2 YYNGEE. The CDR3 covers 16 residues. With 3 bases removed from V and 0 bases from J, the gap between germline ends came to 12 bases. Here the CDR3 reads CASSGGGGTNTGELFF. In nucleotides, the CDR3 is TGTGCCAGCAGCGGAGGGGGGGGGACGAACACCGGGGAGCTGTTTTTT. The entire variable domain, with the rest obtained from reference TRBV9 and TRBJ2-2, is as follows: DSGVTQTPKHLITATGQRVTLRCSPRSGDLSVYWYQQSLDQGLQFLIQYYNGEERAKGNILERFSAQQFPDLHSELNLSSLELGDSALYFCASSGGGGTNTGELFFGEGSRLTVL.

J is TRBJ2-1 and V is TRBV5-1; possibly TRBD2 for D (6 bases). Germline-derived CDR1 and CDR2 are SGHRS and YFSETQ. The CDR3 runs 17 residues. V was trimmed by 4 bases and J by 5 bases, leaving 22 bases between them. The CDR3 region has the DNA TGCGCCAGCAGCGGACACCCCTGGCGGGAACGCGACAATGAGCAGTTCTTC. Its translation: CASSGHPWRERDNEQFF. Based on the CDR3 plus reference TRBV5-1 and TRBJ2-1, the full variable domain is KAGVTQTPRYLIKTRGQQVTLSCSPISGHRSVSWYQQTPGQGLQFLFEYFSETQRNKGNFPGRFSGRQFSNSRSEMNVSTLELGDSALYLCASSGHPWRERDNEQFFGPGTRLTVL.